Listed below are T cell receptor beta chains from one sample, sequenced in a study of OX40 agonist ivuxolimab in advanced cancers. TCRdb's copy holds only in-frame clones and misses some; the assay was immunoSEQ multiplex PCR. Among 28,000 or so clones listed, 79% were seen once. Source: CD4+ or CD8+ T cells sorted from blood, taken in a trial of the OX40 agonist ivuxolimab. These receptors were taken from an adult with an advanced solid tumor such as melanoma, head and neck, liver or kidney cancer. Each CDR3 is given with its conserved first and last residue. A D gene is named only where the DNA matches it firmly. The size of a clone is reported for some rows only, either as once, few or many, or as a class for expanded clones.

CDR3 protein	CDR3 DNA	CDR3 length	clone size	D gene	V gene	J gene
CASSPSRAEAFF	TGTGCCAGCAGCCCTAGTCGCGCTGAAGCTTTCTTT	12	NA	NA	TRBV28	TRBJ1-1
CASSEHRNQPQHF	TGTGCCAGCAGCGAGCACAGAAATCAGCCCCAGCATTTT	13	few	NA	TRBV27	TRBJ1-5
CASSESGTEAFF	TGCGCCAGCAGTGAGTCGGGCACTGAAGCTTTCTTT	12	NA	NA	TRBV10-2	TRBJ1-1
CASSLGELAGEETQYF	TGTGCCAGCAGCTTAGGGGAACTAGCGGGGGAAGAGACCCAGTACTTC	16	NA	TRBD2	TRBV11-2	TRBJ2-5
CASSPLLAGATTDTQYF	TGTGCCAGCAGTCCTCTGCTAGCGGGAGCGACCACAGATACGCAGTATTTT	17	NA	TRBD2	TRBV27	TRBJ2-3
CASSSQTGVGGEQYF	TGTGCCAGCAGCTCACAGACAGGGGTAGGTGGCGAGCAGTACTTC	15	NA	TRBD1	TRBV13	TRBJ2-7
CSVEGSGTGHYEQYF	TGCAGCGTTGAAGGTTCTGGGACAGGGCACTACGAGCAGTACTTC	15	once	TRBD1	TRBV29-1	TRBJ2-7
CAAREFRNTGELFF	TGTGCCGCCAGGGAATTCCGGAACACCGGGGAGCTGTTTTTT	14	medium-sized	NA	TRBV5-6	TRBJ2-2
CASSPRGDTIYF	TGTGCCAGCTCACCACGCGGGGACACCATATATTTT	12	NA	NA	TRBV18	TRBJ1-3
CASTQYQGSGELFF	TGTGCCAGCACCCAATACCAGGGTTCCGGGGAGCTGTTTTTT	14	NA	NA	TRBV27	TRBJ2-2
CASSLFRSPDEQYF	TGTGCCAGCAGCTTATTTAGATCACCCGACGAGCAGTACTTC	14	NA	NA	TRBV7-8	TRBJ2-7
CASSVRGWNYGYTF	TGTGCCAGCAGTGTACGGGGGTGGAACTATGGCTACACCTTC	14	NA	NA	TRBV6-1	TRBJ1-2
CASMDRAIWQPQHF	TGTGCCAGTATGGACAGGGCGATTTGGCAGCCCCAGCATTTT	14	NA	TRBD1	TRBV19	TRBJ1-5
CASSLALAAYNEQFF	TGTGCCAGCAGCTTAGCGCTAGCGGCCTACAATGAGCAGTTCTTC	15	NA	TRBD2	TRBV7-3	TRBJ2-1
CASTGGTSVYNEQFF	TGTGCCAGCACTGGCGGGACTAGCGTCTACAATGAGCAGTTCTTC	15	NA	TRBD2	TRBV28	TRBJ2-1
CASSLKGQAGELFF	TGCGCCAGCAGCTTGAAGGGACAGGCGGGGGAGCTGTTTTTT	14	NA	TRBD1	TRBV5-1	TRBJ2-2
CASSEGQNEQYF	TGCGCCAGCAGTGAAGGACAGAACGAGCAGTACTTC	12	few	NA	TRBV10-1	TRBJ2-7
CASSPQVADTQYF	TGTGCCAGCAGTCCCCAGGTAGCGGATACGCAGTATTTT	13	NA	NA	TRBV7-6	TRBJ2-3
CASSVVRGGLGGNTIYF	TGTGCCAGCAGCGTAGTGCGGGGGGGGCTGGGAGGAAACACCATATATTTT	17	NA	NA	TRBV9	TRBJ1-3
CASSLGQTYGYTF	TGTGCCAGCAGCTTAGGCCAGACCTATGGCTACACCTTC	13	NA	NA	TRBV5-6	TRBJ1-2
CASSAAAEVAKNIQYF	TGTGCCAGCAGCGCAGCGGCTGAGGTGGCCAAAAACATTCAGTACTTC	16	NA	NA	TRBV7-9	TRBJ2-4
CATSRDLGPQHF	TGTGCCACCAGCAGAGATTTGGGGCCCCAGCATTTT	12	NA	NA	TRBV15	TRBJ1-5
CASSPGGGGTEAFF	TGTGCCAGCAGCCCAGGGGGGGGAGGCACTGAAGCTTTCTTT	14	NA	TRBD1	TRBV7-3	TRBJ1-1
CSVEGGTGDMIYNEQFF	TGCAGCGTTGAAGGTGGGACAGGGGATATGATATACAATGAGCAGTTCTTC	17	NA	TRBD1	TRBV29-1	TRBJ2-1
CASSGGPQGADYNEQFF	TGTGCCAGCAGCGGAGGCCCCCAAGGGGCGGACTACAATGAGCAGTTCTTC	17	NA	NA	TRBV9	TRBJ2-1
CASSELAGEDEQFF	TGTGCCAGCAGTGAACTAGCGGGGGAAGATGAGCAGTTCTTC	14	NA	TRBD2	TRBV6-4	TRBJ2-1
CASSLGPNQPQHF	TGTGCCAGCAGCCTCGGCCCGAATCAGCCCCAGCATTTT	13	NA	NA	TRBV27	TRBJ1-5
CASSDPPGTTETQYF	TGTGCCAGCAGTGACCCTCCGGGGACCACCGAGACCCAGTACTTC	15	NA	NA	TRBV6-4	TRBJ2-5
CASSGQGADSPLHF	TGTGCCAGCAGCGGACAGGGGGCTGATTCACCCCTCCACTTT	14	NA	TRBD1	TRBV6-6	TRBJ1-6
CASSLGRNQPQHF	TGTGCCAGCAGTTTGGGGCGGAATCAGCCCCAGCATTTT	13	NA	NA	TRBV27	TRBJ1-5
CASSGETSGNLGHEQYF	TGTGCCAGCAGTGGGGAGACTAGCGGGAACCTCGGGCACGAGCAGTACTTC	17	NA	TRBD2	TRBV25-1	TRBJ2-7
CASSAGSSYNEQFF	TGTGCCAGCTCCGCGGGGAGCTCCTACAATGAGCAGTTCTTC	14	NA	NA	TRBV2	TRBJ2-1
CASGTSGTDTQYF	TGTGCCAGCGGGACTAGCGGCACAGATACGCAGTATTTT	13	many	TRBD2	TRBV6-4	TRBJ2-3
CASSSGQYGYTF	TGTGCCAGTAGCAGTGGGCAGTATGGCTACACCTTC	12	NA	NA	TRBV19	TRBJ1-2
CASSLGLAYEQYF	TGTGCCAGCAGTTTAGGGCTAGCCTACGAGCAGTACTTC	13	once	NA	TRBV28	TRBJ2-7
CATSQSTLTELSNTGELFF	TGTGCCACCAGCCAATCGACACTAACTGAACTCTCGAACACCGGGGAGCTGTTTTTT	19	NA	NA	TRBV15	TRBJ2-2
CASSPLNTYEQYF	TGTGCCAGCAGCCCTTTGAATACCTACGAGCAGTACTTC	13	NA	NA	TRBV13	TRBJ2-7
CASSQELESYEQYF	TGCGCCAGCAGCCAAGAACTCGAATCCTACGAGCAGTACTTC	14	NA	NA	TRBV4-3	TRBJ2-7
CASSSATSGGTGELFF	TGTGCCAGCAGTTCTGCGACTAGCGGGGGGACCGGGGAGCTGTTTTTT	16	NA	TRBD2	TRBV28	TRBJ2-2
CASGQDYEQYF	TGTGCCAGCGGTCAGGACTACGAGCAGTACTTC	11	NA	NA	TRBV2	TRBJ2-7
CASSFRQGNYEQYF	TGCGCCAGCAGCTTTCGACAGGGAAATTACGAGCAGTACTTC	14	few	TRBD1	TRBV5-1	TRBJ2-7
CASSQPLAGGPGEQYF	TGTGCCAGCAGCCAACCTCTAGCGGGGGGGCCTGGGGAGCAGTACTTC	16	NA	TRBD2	TRBV4-2	TRBJ2-7
CASSLGRGGTDTQYF	TGTGCCAGCAGCTTAGGGCGGGGGGGAACAGATACGCAGTATTTT	15	NA	TRBD2	TRBV7-9	TRBJ2-3
CASSFLETQYF	TGTGCCAGCAGCTTCCTTGAGACCCAGTACTTC	11	NA	NA	TRBV5-6	TRBJ2-5
CASSLNRGAITGELFF	TGTGCCAGCAGCTTAAACAGGGGTGCTATAACCGGGGAGCTGTTTTTT	16	NA	TRBD1	TRBV7-2	TRBJ2-2
CASSQVVGNYEQYF	TGTGCCAGCAGCCAAGTCGTAGGTAACTACGAGCAGTACTTC	14	NA	NA	TRBV14	TRBJ2-7
CASSLTPRIGRTFEQYF	TGTGCCAGCAGTTTAACCCCTAGGATCGGGAGGACCTTTGAGCAGTACTTC	17	NA	TRBD2	TRBV28	TRBJ2-7